Following are 24 T cell receptor beta chains from one sample sequenced in a study of blood T cell repertoires in COVID-19. Clones were sequenced by immunoSEQ multiplex PCR, and TCRdb holds only the in-frame ones, with some missing. The table records 330,000 or so clones, around 90% of them present only once. What was sequenced was peripheral blood. These receptors all come from an older woman with COVID-19, enrolled during active disease.

The V gene is TRBV19, the J gene TRBJ1-4, with 8 bases matching TRBD1. The CDR3 covers 14 residues. V lost 3 bases, J lost 7 bases, and 4 bases stayed unmatched. Germline V CDR1 and CDR2: LNHDA, SQIVND (reference sequence). CDR3 bases: TGTGCCAGTAGTATCCAGGGGGCAGGTGAAAAACTGTTTTTT. Protein sequence: CASSIQGAGEKLFF.

The rearrangement links TRBV3-1 (or the pseudogene TRBV3-2) to TRBJ1-1; D may be TRBD1 (5 bases). Germline assignment: CDR1 LGHDT and CDR2 YNNKEL (reference sequence). This CDR3 has 17 amino acids. V lost 4 bases and J 2 bases, leaving 20 bases between the germline ends. CDR3 loop: CASSPSRGLRVNTEAFF. The CDR3 nucleotides read TGTGCCAGCAGCCCCTCTAGGGGACTACGGGTTAACACTGAAGCTTTCTTT.

The rearrangement uses TRBV15 and TRBJ1-2; D is unresolved. Germline CDR1 and CDR2: LNHNV and YYDKDF (reference sequence). V was pared by 0 bases and J by 0 bases, with 11 bases between. CDR3 length: 16 amino acids. The CDR3 bases are TGTGCCACCAGCAGAGATGGTCCAGTTACTAACTATGGCTACACCTTC. Translating gives CATSRDGPVTNYGYTF.

In its sample, this clone was seen once. The V and J genes are TRBV19 and TRBJ1-6; D is unclear. The V gene's germline CDR1 is LNHDA and CDR2 SQIVND (reference sequence). V dropped 4 bases and J dropped 0 bases, with 10 bases sitting between them. The CDR3 is made up of 16 amino acids. The CDR3 loop is CASSTIGSSYNSPLHF. CDR3 DNA sequence: TGTGCCAGTAGTACCATAGGGAGCTCCTATAATTCACCCCTCCACTTT.

CDR3 nucleotide sequence: TGTGCCAGCAGCCGGGACAGGATTAGCAATCAGCCCCAGCATTTT. Its translation is CASSRDRISNQPQHF. This chain links TRBV7-9 with TRBJ1-5, with 8 nucleotides matching TRBD1. Germline V gives CDR1 SEHNR, CDR2 FQNEAQ (reference sequence). The CDR3 runs to 15 residues. Trimming at V came to 5 bases and at J to 0 bases, leaving 3 bases not matched to a gene.

The V gene is TRBV6-1, the J gene TRBJ1-1, with D possibly matching TRBD1 (6 bases). V was shortened by 2 bases and J by 1 base, with 8 bases between the two germline ends. This CDR3 has 14 residues. Germline V lookup: CDR1 MNHNS, CDR2 SASEGT. The CDR3 DNA is TGTGCCAGCAGTGAACGGGGGGCGAACACTGAAGCTTTCTTT. Protein: CASSERGANTEAFF.

This chain joins TRBV5-4 and TRBJ1-1, with D tentatively TRBD1 (5 bases). The CDR3 contains 15 residues. Trimming took 7 bases from V and 0 from J, leaving 16 bases between them. CDR1 and CDR2 (germline): SGHNT, YYREEE (reference sequence). The CDR3 spells CASLPGGLMNTEAFF. CDR3 bases: TGTGCCAGCCTACCCGGGGGGTTAATGAACACTGAAGCTTTCTTT.

The chain employs TRBV6-5 and TRBJ1-6, with 7 bases that match TRBD1. V lost 3 bases to trimming and J lost 7 bases; unmatched junction nucleotides: 6. The CDR3 runs to 15 residues. The germline CDR1 and CDR2 sequences are MNHEY and SVGAGI. The CDR3 region is CASSYSARGNSPLHF. Written as DNA, the CDR3 is TGTGCCAGCAGTTATTCTGCCAGGGGGAATTCACCCCTCCACTTT.

DNA for the CDR3: TGCGCCAGCAGATCCGACAGGGTCTGGGCCATGAACACTGAAGCTTTCTTT. As protein: CASRSDRVWAMNTEAFF. V usage is TRBV23-1 and J usage is TRBJ1-1, with 7 bases identical to TRBD1. TRBV23-1 is identified as an open reading frame with a role that is uncertain. With 6 bases clipped from V and 0 bases from J, the junction kept 13 bases outside the gene matches. The CDR3 spans 17 residues.

The CDR3 DNA follows: TGTGCCAGCAGCCCGGACGGGACAGTAAGGACTGAAGCTTTCTTT. Its protein is CASSPDGTVRTEAFF. J is TRBJ1-1 and V is TRBV7-3; 7 bases are a match to TRBD1. The germline gives CDR1 SGHTA, CDR2 FQGTGA. The length of the CDR3 is 15 residues. The V gene end was trimmed by 5 bases and the J gene end by 5 bases; junction bases not matched to a gene: 11.

Only a few counts were recorded for this clone. The chain links TRBV6-5 to TRBJ1-2; 7 bases map to TRBD1. The trim removed 0 bases at V and 5 bases at J, leaving 9 bases unmatched. The CDR3 has 16 residues. Germline CDR1 reads MNHEY; CDR2 reads SVGAGI. CDR3 nucleotides: TGTGCCAGCAGTTACTCCGACAGGGATATGCGGTATGGCTACACCTTC. This gives the protein CASSYSDRDMRYGYTF.

The rearrangement links TRBV6-4 to TRBJ2-3, with TRBD1 identical over 9 bases. The germline CDR1 and CDR2 sequences are MRHNA and SNTAGT. Trimming took 2 bases from V and 5 from J; bases not matched to a gene: 8. The CDR3 runs to 16 residues. CDR3 DNA sequence: TGTGCCAGCAGTGACGTGGGGACAGGGAGGGTAGATACGCAGTATTTT. It encodes CASSDVGTGRVDTQYF.

The chain carries TRBV18 and TRBJ1-4; TRBD1 might be the D (5 bases). In germline, CDR1 is KGHSH, CDR2 LQKENI. The germline V and J ends were trimmed by 1 base and 0 bases, with 9 bases remaining between them. The CDR3 is made up of 16 amino acids. CDR3 DNA sequence: TGTGCCAGCTCACCACTCGCACAGGCAACTAATGAAAAACTGTTTTTT. Protein product: CASSPLAQATNEKLFF.

The chain is built from TRBV6-5 and TRBJ2-6, with a possible D match to TRBD2 (6 bases). V shed 2 bases and J shed 2 bases, with 7 bases lying between them. This CDR3 spans 15 amino acids. Germline CDR1 and CDR2: MNHEY and SVGAGI. This CDR3 reads CASSYGTAGANVLTF. CDR3 in DNA: TGTGCCAGCAGTTACGGGACTGCTGGGGCCAACGTCCTGACTTTC.

This clone appeared a few times. The V and J genes are TRBV23-1 and TRBJ1-1; D may be TRBD1 (5 bases). TRBV23-1 is assigned to the ORF class and has an uncertain function. CDR3 length: 14 residues. V was cut by 0 bases and J by 2 bases, with 7 bases left in between. CDR3 sequence: CASSQSDRNTEAFF. Written as DNA, the CDR3 is TGCGCCAGCAGTCAATCTGACAGAAACACTGAAGCTTTCTTT.

The genes are TRBV2 and TRBJ1-2, with 9 bases identical to TRBD1. Germline CDR1 is SNHLY and CDR2 is FYNNEI. V was pared by 6 bases and J by 0 bases, with 5 bases of the junction left unmatched. This CDR3 is built from 15 residues. In DNA, the CDR3 is TGTGCCAGCAGGGAGGACAGGGGCCCTAACTATGGCTACACCTTC. Its translation: CASREDRGPNYGYTF. The whole variable domain, filled in from reference TRBV2 and TRBJ1-2, reads EPEVTQTPSHQVTQMGQEVILRCVPISNHLYFYWYRQILGQKVEFLVSFYNNEISEKSEIFDDQFSVERPDGSNFTLKIRSTKLEDSAMYFCASREDRGPNYGYTFGSGTRLTVV.

The chain joins TRBV12-3 or TRBV12-4 to TRBJ2-1; D not certain. The CDR3 contains 11 residues. V lost 3 bases, J lost 7 bases, and 4 bases lay in between. The CDR3 sequence is CASSFSNEQFF. CDR3 in DNA: TGTGCCAGCAGTTTCAGTAATGAGCAGTTCTTC.

The chain employs TRBV19 and TRBJ2-1, with 13 bases fitting TRBD2. Trimming took 10 bases from V and 0 from J; bases not matched to a gene: 6. This CDR3 is built from 16 residues. Germline CDR1 reads LNHDA; CDR2 reads SQIVND (reference sequence). The CDR3 DNA reads as TGTGCCACCGCCACTAGCGGGGGGGGCTCCTACAATGAGCAGTTCTTC. Translating gives CATATSGGGSYNEQFF.

The chain recombines TRBV3-1 (or the pseudogene TRBV3-2) with TRBJ2-1; perhaps TRBD1 as D (6 bases). The germline V and J ends were trimmed by 4 bases and 3 bases, with 19 bases remaining between them. Germline V gene data show CDR1 as LGHDT and CDR2 as YNNKEL (reference sequence). The CDR3 runs to 17 residues. The CDR3 DNA reads as TGTGCCAGCAGCCCCAGGCCCGGGACAATGGGCTACAATGAGCAGTTCTTC. Encoded protein: CASSPRPGTMGYNEQFF.

The chain carries TRBV18 and TRBJ1-5; the D is unclear. The CDR3 has 14 amino acids. Per the germline V gene, CDR1 is KGHSH and CDR2 is LQKENI. V was shortened by 2 bases and J by 3 bases, with 8 bases between the two germline ends. CDR3 nucleotides: TGTGCCAGCTCACCAGCAGGCCCCAATCAGCCCCAGCATTTT. The encoded protein is CASSPAGPNQPQHF.

This chain uses TRBV6-5 with TRBJ2-5; 14 nucleotides align to TRBD2. This CDR3 contains 15 residues. CDR1 and CDR2 from the germline V gene are MNHEY and SVGAGI. Germline trimming cut 7 bases from V and 4 bases from J; bases unmatched to any gene: 5. The CDR3 here is CASKTSGGAGETQYF. The CDR3 DNA sequence: TGTGCCAGCAAGACTAGCGGGGGGGCTGGAGAGACCCAGTACTTC.

The rearrangement uses TRBV5-1 and TRBJ1-1; no reliable D call. V lost 1 base, J lost 4 bases, and 11 bases lay in between. The germline V gene encodes CDR1 SGHRS and CDR2 YFSETQ. This CDR3 region has 14 residues. CDR3 bases: TGCGCCAGCAGCTTGTGGGCTCCCGGCACTGAAGCTTTCTTT. Its protein product is CASSLWAPGTEAFF.

Only a few counts were recorded for this clone. The CDR3 nucleotides are TGTGCCAGCAGCTCCTACAGGGGCCCGGCCTCCTACGAGCAGTACTTC. Protein sequence: CASSSYRGPASYEQYF. J is TRBJ2-7 and V is TRBV11-2; 7 nucleotides align to TRBD1. The V gene end was trimmed by 4 bases and the J gene end by 0 bases; junction bases not matched to a gene: 9. CDR1 SGHAT and CDR2 FQNNGV come from the germline V gene. The CDR3 is 16 amino acids.

V gene TRBV14 combines with J gene TRBJ1-1; D remains ambiguous. Germline V gives CDR1 SGHDN, CDR2 FVKESK. The CDR3 extends over 14 amino acids. Trimming took off 0 bases at V and 5 bases at J, with 10 bases between the two ends. The CDR3 sequence: CASSQDNGRTEAFF. Here the CDR3 DNA reads TGTGCCAGCAGCCAAGATAACGGGAGAACTGAAGCTTTCTTT.